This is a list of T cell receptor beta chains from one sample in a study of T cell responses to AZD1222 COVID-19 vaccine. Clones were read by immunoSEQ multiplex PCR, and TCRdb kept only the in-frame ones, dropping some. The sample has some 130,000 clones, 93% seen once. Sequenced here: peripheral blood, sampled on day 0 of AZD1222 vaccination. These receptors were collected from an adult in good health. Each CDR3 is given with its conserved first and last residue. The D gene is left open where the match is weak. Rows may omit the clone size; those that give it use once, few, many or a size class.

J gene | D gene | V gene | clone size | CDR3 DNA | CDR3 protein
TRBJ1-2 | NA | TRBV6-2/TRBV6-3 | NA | TGTGCCAGCAGTTCCCCGGACTATGGCTACACCTTC | CASSSPDYGYTF
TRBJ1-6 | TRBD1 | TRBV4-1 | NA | TGCGCCAGCAGCCTAGAACCGGGACAGGGGTATTCACCCCTCCACTTT | CASSLEPGQGYSPLHF
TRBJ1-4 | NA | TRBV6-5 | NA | TGTGCCAGCAGTTACCCCCAGGGGACTAATGAAAAACTGTTTTTT | CASSYPQGTNEKLFF
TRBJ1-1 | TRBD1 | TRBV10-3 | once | TGTGCCATCAGTGAGACGGGACAGGGGAGGGGTGAAGCTTTCTTT | CAISETGQGRGEAFF
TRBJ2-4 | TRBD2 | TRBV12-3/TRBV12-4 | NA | TGTGCCAGCAGTTTACCTGGGGGGGACATTCAGTACTTC | CASSLPGGDIQYF
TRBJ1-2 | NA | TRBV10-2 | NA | TGCGCCAGCAGTTACACAGGTCAAGCTAACTATGGCTACACCTTC | CASSYTGQANYGYTF
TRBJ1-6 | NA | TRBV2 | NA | TGTGCCAGCAGTATACAGGGTTTTTGGTCACCCCTCCACTTT | CASSIQGFWSPLHF
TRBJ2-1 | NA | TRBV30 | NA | TGTGCCTGGAGTGAGTGGAGGGGGGGTAATGAGCAGTTCTTC | CAWSEWRGGNEQFF
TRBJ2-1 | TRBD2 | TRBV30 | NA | TGTGCCTGGAGCGTCGGGACTAGCGGGAGTGAGCAGTTCTTC | CAWSVGTSGSEQFF
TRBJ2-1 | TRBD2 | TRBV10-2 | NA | TGCGCCAGCAGCGACCCGTCTAGCGGTATTAACAATGAGCAGTTCTTC | CASSDPSSGINNEQFF
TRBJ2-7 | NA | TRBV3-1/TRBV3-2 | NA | TGTGCCAGCAGCCAATCCGGCAGGGCACTCTACGAGCAGTACTTC | CASSQSGRALYEQYF
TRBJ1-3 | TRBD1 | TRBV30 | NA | TGTGCCTGGTCTTCAGGGGGCGAATCTGGAAACACCATATATTTT | CAWSSGGESGNTIYF
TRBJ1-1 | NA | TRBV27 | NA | TGTGCCAGCAGTTTAATTGTGAACACTGAAGCTTTCTTT | CASSLIVNTEAFF
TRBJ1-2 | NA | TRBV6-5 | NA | TGTGCCAGCACCCGGGGGGTACTCTATGGCTACACCTTC | CASTRGVLYGYTF
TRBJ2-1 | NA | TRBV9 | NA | TGTGCCAGCAGCCCCCCCGGGACGGGGGTGAGCGAGCAGTTCTTC | CASSPPGTGVSEQFF
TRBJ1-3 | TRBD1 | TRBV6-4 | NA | TGTGCCAGCAGTGTCCAACAGGGGACCTCTGGAAACACCATATATTTT | CASSVQQGTSGNTIYF
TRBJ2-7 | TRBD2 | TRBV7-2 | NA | TGTGCCAGCAGCTTTAGCGGGAGGCTCTACGAGCAGTACTTC | CASSFSGRLYEQYF
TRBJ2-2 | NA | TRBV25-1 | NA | TGTGCCAGCAGTGTGGGGGCCGGGGAGCTGTTTTTT | CASSVGAGELFF
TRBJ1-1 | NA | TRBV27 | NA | TGTGCCAGCAGTTTTGGGGTGGGCACTGAAGCTTTCTTT | CASSFGVGTEAFF
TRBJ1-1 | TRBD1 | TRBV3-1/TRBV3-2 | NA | TGTGCCAGCAGCCCTAATTGGGACAGGGGGCGTGACACTGAAGCTTTCTTT | CASSPNWDRGRDTEAFF
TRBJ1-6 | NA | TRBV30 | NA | TGTGCCTGGAGGCTCGGTTCACCCCTCCACTTT | CAWRLGSPLHF
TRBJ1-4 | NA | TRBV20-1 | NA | TGCAGTGCTAGTCAGGGTATAAGGGAAAAACTGTTTTTT | CSASQGIREKLFF
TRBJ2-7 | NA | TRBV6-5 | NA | TGTGCCAGCAGTCCCAGTCCTGTAAGGCAGTACTTC | CASSPSPVRQYF
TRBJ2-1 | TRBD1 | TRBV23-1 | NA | TGCGCCAGCAGTCAATTTCCCCGGGACAGCGCTAGGGACAATGAGCAGTTCTTC | CASSQFPRDSARDNEQFF
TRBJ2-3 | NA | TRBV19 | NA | TGTGCCAGTAGTATGGACGCAGGTAGATTCACAGATACGCAGTATTTT | CASSMDAGRFTDTQYF
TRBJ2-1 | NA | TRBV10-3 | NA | TGTGCCATCAGTGAGTCCTCTCTTCCCAATGAGCAGTTCTTC | CAISESSLPNEQFF
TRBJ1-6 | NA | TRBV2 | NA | TGTGCCAGCACCGGGACAAACTATAATTCACCCCTCCACTTT | CASTGTNYNSPLHF
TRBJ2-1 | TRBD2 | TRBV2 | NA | TGTGCCAGCAGTCCATCAACTAGCGGGAGCTTCAATGAGCAGTTCTTC | CASSPSTSGSFNEQFF
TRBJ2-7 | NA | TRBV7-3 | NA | TGTGCCAGCAGCTTAATCTTGCGGACAAGCCCCTACGAGCAGTACTTC | CASSLILRTSPYEQYF
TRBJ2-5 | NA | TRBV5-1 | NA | TGCGCCAGCAGCTACGACACAGGAGGAGAGACCCAGTACTTC | CASSYDTGGETQYF
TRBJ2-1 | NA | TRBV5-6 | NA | TGTGCCAGCAGCTTGATGAATTATGAGCAGTTCTTC | CASSLMNYEQFF
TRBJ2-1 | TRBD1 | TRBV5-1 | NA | TGCGCCAGCAGCTTGGGGACAGGGGAGACAAATGAGCAGTTCTTC | CASSLGTGETNEQFF
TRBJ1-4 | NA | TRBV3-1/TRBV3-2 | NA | TGTGCCAGCAGCCAAGATTTAGACAGAGAAAAACTGTTTTTT | CASSQDLDREKLFF
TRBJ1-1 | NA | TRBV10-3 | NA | TGTGCCATCAGTAATAACCGCGACGCTGAAGCTTTCTTT | CAISNNRDAEAFF
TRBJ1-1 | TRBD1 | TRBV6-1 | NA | TGTGCCAGCAGTGCGCCCACAGGGGGGATGAACACTGAAGCTTTCTTT | CASSAPTGGMNTEAFF
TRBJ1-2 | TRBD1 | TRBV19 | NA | TGTGCCAGTAGTCCGCGGACAGGGAACAGCTATGGCTACACCTTC | CASSPRTGNSYGYTF
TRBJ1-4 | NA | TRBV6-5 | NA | TGTGCCAGCAGTTACAGCAGGGCACCAGAAAAACTGTTTTTT | CASSYSRAPEKLFF
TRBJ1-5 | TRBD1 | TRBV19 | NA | TGTGCCAGTAGTATAGGACAGGGGGCAGGTAATCAGCCCCAGCATTTT | CASSIGQGAGNQPQHF
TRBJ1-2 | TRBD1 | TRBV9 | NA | TGTGCCAGCAGGGGGGACAGGGTCGACTATGGCTACACCTTC | CASRGDRVDYGYTF
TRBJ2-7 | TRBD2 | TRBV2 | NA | TGTGCCAGCAGTGGGGGGACTAGCGGGACCTACGAGCAGTACTTC | CASSGGTSGTYEQYF
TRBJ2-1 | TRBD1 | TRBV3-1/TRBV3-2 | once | TGTGCCAGCAGCGAGACAGGGTCCCGCTCCTACAATGAGCAGTTCTTC | CASSETGSRSYNEQFF
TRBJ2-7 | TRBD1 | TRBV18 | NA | TGTGCCAGCTCACCACCGCGGACAGGGGTCTACGAGCAGTACTTC | CASSPPRTGVYEQYF
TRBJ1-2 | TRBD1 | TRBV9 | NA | TGTGCCAGCAGCGAGGGACAGTTTCTCTATGGCTACACCTTC | CASSEGQFLYGYTF
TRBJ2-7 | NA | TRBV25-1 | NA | TGTGCCAGCAGTGAATCAGGGACTTTATCCTACGAGCAGTACTTC | CASSESGTLSYEQYF
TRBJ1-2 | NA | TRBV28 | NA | TGTGCCAGCAGTTTAGGCACCCCGGGCGGCTACACCTTC | CASSLGTPGGYTF
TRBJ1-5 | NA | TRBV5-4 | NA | TGTGCCAGCAGCTTAGAAGGGGGCAATCAGCCCCAGCATTTT | CASSLEGGNQPQHF
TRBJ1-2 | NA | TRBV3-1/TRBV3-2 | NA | TGTGCCAGCAGCCAAGATCGGGGGAAGTTTGGCTACACCTTC | CASSQDRGKFGYTF
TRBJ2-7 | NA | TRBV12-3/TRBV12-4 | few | TGTGCCAGCAGTTTCCGCCGATACGAGCAGTACTTC | CASSFRRYEQYF
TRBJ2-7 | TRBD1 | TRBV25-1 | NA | TGTGCCAGCAGTAGCGACAGGGCGTACTCCTACGAGCAGTACTTC | CASSSDRAYSYEQYF
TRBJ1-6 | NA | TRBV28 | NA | TGTGCCAGCCTCCGGGGGAACATGGAGAATTCACCCCTCCACTTT | CASLRGNMENSPLHF
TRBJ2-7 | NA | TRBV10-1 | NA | TGCGCCAGCAGTGACCGGCCCTACGAGCAGTACTTC | CASSDRPYEQYF
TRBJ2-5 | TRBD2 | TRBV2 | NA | TGTGCCAGCAGAAAAGGGGGACTAGCGGGAGGGGGTTACTTGTACTTC | CASRKGGLAGGGYLYF
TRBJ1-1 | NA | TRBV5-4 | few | TGTGCCAGCAGCTTGCCAGGGGCAGGGACTGAAGCTTTCTTT | CASSLPGAGTEAFF
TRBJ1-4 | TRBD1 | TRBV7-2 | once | TGTGCCAGCAGCCCAGACAGGGGCCCGGTCGGGAAACTGTTTTTT | CASSPDRGPVGKLFF
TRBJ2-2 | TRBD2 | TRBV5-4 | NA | TGTGCCAGCAGCTCTAGCGGGAGATCAGCCGGGGAGCTGTTTTTT | CASSSSGRSAGELFF
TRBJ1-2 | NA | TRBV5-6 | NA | TGTGCCAGCAGCTTCTGGGCTCAGAGCTATGGCTACACCTTC | CASSFWAQSYGYTF
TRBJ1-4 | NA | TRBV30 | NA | TGTGCCTGGAGTGTAGGGCCTTACAGCGAAAAACTGTTTTTT | CAWSVGPYSEKLFF
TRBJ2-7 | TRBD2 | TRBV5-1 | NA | TGCGCCAGCAGCGCACCGAGACTAGCGGGAAGATACGAGCAGTACTTC | CASSAPRLAGRYEQYF
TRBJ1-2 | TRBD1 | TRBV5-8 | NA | TGTGCCAGCAGCTGGGGGACAGGGCTTTCGTACGGCTACACCTTC | CASSWGTGLSYGYTF